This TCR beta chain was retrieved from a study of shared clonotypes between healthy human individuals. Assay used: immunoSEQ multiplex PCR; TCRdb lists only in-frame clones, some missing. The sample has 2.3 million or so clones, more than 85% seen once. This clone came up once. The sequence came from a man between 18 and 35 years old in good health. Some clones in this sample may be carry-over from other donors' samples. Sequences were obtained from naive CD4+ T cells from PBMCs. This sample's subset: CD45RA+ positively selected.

Here the CDR3 DNA reads TGCGCCAGCAGCCAAGAAGGTGGGGGGCAGGGCGAGCAGTACTTC. Amino acids: CASSQEGGGQGEQYF. This sequence joins TRBV4-3 and TRBJ2-7; either TRBD1 or TRBD2 may fit D (6 bases each). The V end lost 0 bases, the J end lost 6 bases, and 15 bases lay between the germline ends. Germline values: CDR1 LGHNA, CDR2 YSLEER. The CDR3 spans 15 residues.